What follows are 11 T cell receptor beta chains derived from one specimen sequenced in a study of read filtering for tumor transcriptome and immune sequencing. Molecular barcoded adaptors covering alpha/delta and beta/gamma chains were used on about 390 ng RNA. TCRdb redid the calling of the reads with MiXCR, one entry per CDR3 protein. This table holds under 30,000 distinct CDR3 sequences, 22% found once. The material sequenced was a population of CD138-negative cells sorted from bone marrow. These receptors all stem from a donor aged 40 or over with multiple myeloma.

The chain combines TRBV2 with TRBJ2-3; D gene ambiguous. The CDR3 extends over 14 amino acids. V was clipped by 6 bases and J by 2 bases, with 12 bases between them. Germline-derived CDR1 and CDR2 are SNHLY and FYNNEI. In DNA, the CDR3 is TGTGCCAGCAGGGAGATAAGGGACACAGATACGCAGTATTTT. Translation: CASREIRDTDTQYF.

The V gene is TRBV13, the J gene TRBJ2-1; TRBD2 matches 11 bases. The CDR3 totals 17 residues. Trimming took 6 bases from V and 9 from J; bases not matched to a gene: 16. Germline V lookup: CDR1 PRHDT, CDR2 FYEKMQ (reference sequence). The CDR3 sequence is CASSPSLGLAAFGEQFF. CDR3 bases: TGTGCCAGCAGTCCTTCCCTGGGACTAGCGGCCTTCGGTGAGCAGTTCTTC. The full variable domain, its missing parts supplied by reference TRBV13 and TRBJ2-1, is AAGVIQSPRHLIKEKRETATLKCYPIPRHDTVYWYQQGPGQDPQFLISFYEKMQSDKGSIPDRFSAQQFSDYHSELNMSSLELGDSALYFCASSPSLGLAAFGEQFFGPGTRLTVL.

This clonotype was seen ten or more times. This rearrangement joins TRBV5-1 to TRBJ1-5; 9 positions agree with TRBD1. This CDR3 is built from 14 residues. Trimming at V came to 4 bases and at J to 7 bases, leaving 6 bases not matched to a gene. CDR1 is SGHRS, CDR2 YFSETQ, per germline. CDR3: CASSVGQGQQPQHF. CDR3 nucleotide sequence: TGCGCCAGCAGCGTGGGACAGGGCCAACAGCCCCAGCATTTT.

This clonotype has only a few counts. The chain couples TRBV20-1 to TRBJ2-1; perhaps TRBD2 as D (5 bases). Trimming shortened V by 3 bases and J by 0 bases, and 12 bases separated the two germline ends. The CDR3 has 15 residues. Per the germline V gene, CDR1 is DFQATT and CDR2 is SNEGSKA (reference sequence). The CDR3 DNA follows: TGCAGTGCTAGGGAGGAAGGGAGCTCCTACAATGAGCAGTTCTTC. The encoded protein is CSAREEGSSYNEQFF.

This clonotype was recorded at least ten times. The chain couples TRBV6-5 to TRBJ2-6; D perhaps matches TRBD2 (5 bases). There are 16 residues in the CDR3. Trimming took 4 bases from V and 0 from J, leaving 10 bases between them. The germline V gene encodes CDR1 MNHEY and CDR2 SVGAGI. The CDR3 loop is CASSLAGGSGANVLTF. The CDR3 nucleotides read TGTGCCAGCAGTTTGGCAGGAGGCTCTGGGGCCAACGTCCTGACTTTC.

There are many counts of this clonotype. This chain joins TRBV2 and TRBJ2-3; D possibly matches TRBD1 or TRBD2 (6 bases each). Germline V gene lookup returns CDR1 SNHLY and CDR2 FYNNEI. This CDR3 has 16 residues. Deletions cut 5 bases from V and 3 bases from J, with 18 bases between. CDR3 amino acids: CASSMMGGVGTDTQYF. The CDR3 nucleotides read TGTGCCAGCAGTATGATGGGGGGCGTCGGGACAGATACGCAGTATTTT.

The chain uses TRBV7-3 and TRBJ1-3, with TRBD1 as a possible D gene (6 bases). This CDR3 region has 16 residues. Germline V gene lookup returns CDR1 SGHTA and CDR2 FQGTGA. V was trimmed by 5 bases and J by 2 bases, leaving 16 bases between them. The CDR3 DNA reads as TGTGCCAGCAGCCGAGGATCAGAGGGGGCTGGAAACACCATATATTTT. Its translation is CASSRGSEGAGNTIYF.

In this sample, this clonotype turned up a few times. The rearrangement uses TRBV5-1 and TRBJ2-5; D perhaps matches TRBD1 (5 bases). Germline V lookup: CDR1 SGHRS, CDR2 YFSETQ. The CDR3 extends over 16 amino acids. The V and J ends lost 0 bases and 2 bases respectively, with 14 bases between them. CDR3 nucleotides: TGCGCCAGCAGCTTGGTGGGCAGGGATCTACAAGAGACCCAGTACTTC. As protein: CASSLVGRDLQETQYF.

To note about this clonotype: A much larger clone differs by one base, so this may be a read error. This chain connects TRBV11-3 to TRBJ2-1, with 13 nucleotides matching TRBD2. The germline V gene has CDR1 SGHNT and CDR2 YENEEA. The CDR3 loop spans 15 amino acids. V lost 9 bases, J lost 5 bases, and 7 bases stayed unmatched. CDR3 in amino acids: CARSPGLAGDNEQFF. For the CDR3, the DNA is TGTGCCAGAAGCCCCGGACTAGCGGGGGACAATGAGCAGTTCTTC.

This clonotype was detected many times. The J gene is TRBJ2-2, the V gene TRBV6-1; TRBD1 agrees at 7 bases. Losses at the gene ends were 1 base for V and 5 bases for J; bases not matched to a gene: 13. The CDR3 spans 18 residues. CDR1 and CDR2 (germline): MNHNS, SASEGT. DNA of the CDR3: TGTGCCAGCAGTGAAGGGATAAGAGGGGGCAGGAAAACCGGGGAGCTGTTTTTT. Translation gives CASSEGIRGGRKTGELFF.

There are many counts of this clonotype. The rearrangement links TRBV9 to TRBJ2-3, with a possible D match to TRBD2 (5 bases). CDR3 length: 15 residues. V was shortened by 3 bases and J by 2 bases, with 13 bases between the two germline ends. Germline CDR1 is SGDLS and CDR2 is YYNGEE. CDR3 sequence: CASSADGLPTDTQYF. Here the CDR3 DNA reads TGTGCCAGCAGCGCCGACGGACTCCCCACAGATACGCAGTATTTT.